The 30 T cell receptor beta chains below were found in one sample sequenced in a study of CDR3 diversity in severe acne. MiXCR was run by TCRdb on the PCR reads, yielding one entry per CDR3 protein. Of over 90,000 distinct CDR3 sequences listed, roughly 51% are singletons. The sequenced sample was blood. These receptors came from a male donor with acne.

The genes are TRBV20-1 and TRBJ2-1; TRBD2 agrees at 11 bases. The trim removed 0 bases at V and 2 bases at J, leaving 9 bases unmatched. Per the germline V gene, CDR1 is DFQATT and CDR2 is SNEGSKA (reference sequence). This CDR3 region has 18 residues. CDR3 amino acids: CSARDVTSGRRTYNEQFF. DNA of the CDR3: TGCAGTGCTAGAGATGTAACTAGCGGGAGAAGGACCTACAATGAGCAGTTCTTC.

The V call is TRBV10-2, the J call TRBJ1-2, with TRBD1 matching over 8 bases. The CDR3 consists of 15 residues. With V trimmed by 2 bases and J by 3 bases, 5 bases remained unmatched. In germline, CDR1 is WSHSY, CDR2 SAAADI. CDR3 loop: CASSETSTGDYGYTF. The CDR3 DNA reads as TGCGCCAGCAGTGAGACGTCGACAGGGGACTATGGCTACACCTTC.

The chain combines TRBV7-9 with TRBJ2-4, with 7 bases lining up with TRBD1. The CDR3 covers 14 residues. V was clipped by 4 bases and J by 5 bases; unmatched bases: 5. From germline, CDR1 is SEHNR and CDR2 FQNEAQ (reference sequence). For the CDR3, the DNA is TGTGCCAGCAGCTCGTACAGGGGACAAAACATTCAGTACTTC. Its protein product is CASSSYRGQNIQYF.

The chain has TRBV24-1 and TRBJ2-1; a possible D gene is TRBD2 (5 bases). CDR1 is KGHDR and CDR2 is SFDVKD in the germline V gene. The CDR3 covers 13 residues. CDR3 bases: TGTGACAGCAGTCTTTCCGGGAACAATGAGCAGTTCTTC. Its translation is CDSSLSGNNEQFF.

This clonotype was detected once. This chain links TRBV20-1 with TRBJ2-7, with 8 bases matching TRBD1. The CDR3 has 13 residues. J gave up 4 bases and V 3 bases, and 5 bases lay outside the gene matches. From germline, CDR1 is DFQATT and CDR2 SNEGSKA (reference sequence). CDR3 in DNA: TGCAGTGCTAGTGACAGGGGTTCATACGAGCAGTACTTC. Translating it yields CSASDRGSYEQYF.

This clonotype was counted a few times. The gene calls are TRBV10-2 and TRBJ2-5; 11 bases are shared with TRBD2. The trim removed 8 bases at V and 0 bases at J, leaving 5 bases unmatched. CDR3 length: 15 residues. Per germline, CDR1 WSHSY and CDR2 SAAADI. The CDR3 spells CASVRGLADQETQYF. CDR3 sequence (DNA): TGCGCCAGCGTGAGGGGACTAGCGGACCAAGAGACCCAGTACTTC.

The sample holds a few counts of this clonotype. The J gene is TRBJ1-1, the V gene TRBV2, with 7 nucleotides matching TRBD1. There are 14 residues in the CDR3. After removal of 6 bases from V and 4 bases from J, the junction contained 8 bases not matched to a gene. CDR1 is SNHLY, CDR2 FYNNEI, per germline. The CDR3 coding sequence is TGTGCCAGCAGGAGGGAAGGGGGCGGCACTGAAGCTTTCTTT. Translation gives CASRREGGGTEAFF.

At least ten counts were recorded for this clonotype. V is TRBV7-2 and J is TRBJ1-2; D possibly corresponds to TRBD1 (5 bases). This CDR3 has 17 amino acids. Between the trimmed V and J ends, which lost 5 bases and 4 bases, there was a span of 23 bases. Germline V gene data show CDR1 as SGHTA and CDR2 as FQGNSA. The CDR3 sequence: CASSPLHGTERPYGYTF. The CDR3 DNA is TGTGCCAGCAGCCCACTCCACGGGACGGAAAGGCCCTATGGCTACACCTTC.

On this clonotype: No conserved phenylalanine or tryptophan ends this CDR3, so it is likely a read error. This chain uses TRBV28 with TRBJ2-3; D not certain. The CDR3 contains 12 residues. CDR1 is MDHEN and CDR2 is SYDVKM in the germline V gene. Trimming removed 6 bases from V and 6 bases from J, with 10 bases in between. CDR3 residues: CASSLSLDTQYL. The CDR3 nucleotides are TGTGCCAGCAGCCTATCTCTGGATACGCAGTATTTA.

The chain has TRBV28 and TRBJ2-7; the match to TRBD2 covers 7 bases. The CDR3 sequence is 15 residues long. Unmatched junction bases numbered 12, after V lost 5 bases and J lost 5 bases. The germline CDR1 and CDR2 sequences are MDHEN and SYDVKM. CDR3 protein: CASSKGLPSPDEQYF. The CDR3 coding sequence is TGTGCCAGCAGTAAGGGACTACCTTCTCCCGACGAGCAGTACTTC.

This clonotype came up once. Given the absence of the conserved phenylalanine or tryptophan at the CDR3 end, a read error is likely. V is TRBV7-9 and J is TRBJ1-4, with D perhaps TRBD1 (5 bases). This CDR3 comprises 15 residues. The V end was cut by 1 base, the J end by 5 bases, with 11 bases between. Germline values: CDR1 SEHNR, CDR2 FQNEAQ (reference sequence). The CDR3 reads CASSLGRDGNEKLFL. In DNA, the CDR3 is TGTGCCAGCAGCTTAGGAAGGGACGGCAATGAAAAACTGTTTCTT.

This clonotype was seen at least ten times. The chain is built from TRBV5-1 and TRBJ2-2; 9 nucleotides align to TRBD2. Germline V CDR1 and CDR2: SGHRS, YFSETQ. V trimming: 3 bases; J trimming: 4 bases; junction bases outside the gene matches: 4. The CDR3 length is 15 residues. The CDR3 DNA sequence: TGCGCCAGCAGCTATAGCGGGAGTGGCACCGGGGAGCTGTTTTTT. It is translated as CASSYSGSGTGELFF.

The chain uses TRBV7-8 and TRBJ2-2; D is possibly TRBD1 (6 bases). Trimming took off 5 bases at V and 0 bases at J, with 13 bases between the two ends. CDR3 length: 16 amino acids. The germline V gene has CDR1 SGHVS and CDR2 FQNEAQ. CDR3 bases: TGTGCCAGCAGCCTCAGACAGGCAGCGAACACCGGGGAGCTGTTTTTT. This sequence encodes CASSLRQAANTGELFF.

This clonotype was seen at least ten times. The genes are TRBV11-2 and TRBJ2-1; D tentatively fits TRBD1 or TRBD2 (5 bases each). Germline-derived CDR1 and CDR2 are SGHAT and FQNNGV. This CDR3 contains 15 residues. V was pared by 2 bases and J by 0 bases, with 8 bases between. CDR3 sequence reads: CASSLLGTSYNEQFF. DNA of the CDR3: TGTGCCAGCAGCTTACTAGGGACCTCCTACAATGAGCAGTTCTTC.

This clonotype has more than one count but fewer than ten. This chain connects TRBV7-8 to TRBJ1-6, with D unresolved. The CDR3 loop spans 13 amino acids. The V and J ends lost 1 base and 9 bases respectively, with 7 bases between them. Germline V CDR1 and CDR2: SGHVS, FQNEAQ. CDR3 loop: CASSLGLGSPLHF. The CDR3 DNA sequence: TGTGCCAGCAGCTTAGGCCTGGGTTCACCCCTCCACTTT.

In its sample, this clonotype was seen many times. The CDR3 sequence is CASSLGPNYEQYV. CDR3 nucleotides: TGTGCCAGCAGTCTGGGACCGAACTACGAGCAGTACGTC. The chain has TRBV6-1 and TRBJ2-7; D may be TRBD1 or TRBD2 (5 bases each). CDR3 length: 13 amino acids. Germline V gives CDR1 MNHNS, CDR2 SASEGT. Deletions cut 5 bases from V and 3 bases from J, with 11 bases between.

A few counts support this clonotype. The chain joins TRBV7-9 to TRBJ1-6, with D possibly being TRBD1 (5 bases). The CDR3 loop spans 13 amino acids. Trimming removed 4 bases from V and 14 bases from J, with 15 bases in between. Germline CDR1 reads SEHNR; CDR2 reads FQNEAQ (reference sequence). This CDR3 reads CASSSGAEVALHF. Written as DNA, the CDR3 is TGTGCCAGCAGCTCCGGGGCGGAGGTCGCCCTCCACTTT.

A word on this clonotype: Possible read error: a much larger clone is one base away. The chain has TRBV20-1 and TRBJ2-1; no clear D. This CDR3 region has 13 residues. Germline lookup yields CDR1 DFQATT and CDR2 SNEGSKA (reference sequence). CDR3 sequence reads: CSAKFGPINVQFF. The CDR3 nucleotides read TGCAGTGCCAAATTCGGGCCCATCAATGTGCAGTTCTTC.

This clonotype came up many times. The chain recombines TRBV14 with TRBJ2-3; no definite D call. V dropped 1 base and J dropped 3 bases, with 5 bases sitting between them. The length of the CDR3 is 13 residues. Germline V CDR1 and CDR2: SGHDN, FVKESK. CDR3 in DNA: TGTGCCAGCAGCCAAGGTGGAACAGATACGCAGTATTTT. Amino acid sequence: CASSQGGTDTQYF. The entire variable domain, with the rest obtained from reference TRBV14 and TRBJ2-3, is as follows: EAGVTQFPSHSVIEKGQTVTLRCDPISGHDNLYWYRRVMGKEIKFLLHFVKESKQDESGMPNNRFLAERTGGTYSTLKVQPAELEDSGVYFCASSQGGTDTQYFGPGTRLTVL.

This clonotype showed up many times. The chain uses TRBV5-8 and TRBJ2-7, with D unresolved. The CDR3 length is 14 residues. Trimming took 0 bases from V and 4 from J, leaving 11 bases between them. From germline, CDR1 is SGHTS and CDR2 YDEGEE. Here the CDR3 DNA reads TGTGCCAGCAGCTTGGATCGCGCCCTTTACGAGCAGTACTTC. Its translation: CASSLDRALYEQYF.

The CDR3 is CASSFDRVKVEQYF. CDR3 DNA sequence: TGTGCCAGCAGCTTTGACAGGGTAAAAGTCGAGCAGTACTTC. V usage is TRBV7-2 and J usage is TRBJ2-7; the match to TRBD1 covers 7 bases. V lost 3 bases, J lost 6 bases, and 8 bases stayed unmatched. Looked up from germline, CDR1 is SGHTA and CDR2 is FQGNSA. The CDR3 is 14 residues long. Filled out from reference TRBV7-2 and TRBJ2-7, the complete variable domain reads GAGVSQSPSNKVTEKGKDVELRCDPISGHTALYWYRQSLGQGLEFLIYFQGNSAPDKSGLPSDRFSAERTGGSVSTLTIQRTQQEDSAVYLCASSFDRVKVEQYFGPGTRLTVT.

Only one count was recorded for this clonotype. The V call is TRBV29-1, the J call TRBJ2-6, with 8 bases fitting TRBD2. Germline loops: CDR1 SQVTM, CDR2 ANQGSEA. The CDR3 has 19 amino acids. Trimming removed 0 bases from V and 0 bases from J; junction bases left unmatched: 10. CDR3 DNA: TGCAGCGTTGAAGAAAGGCAGCGGGAGCCCCCCTCTGGGGCCAACGTCCTGACTTTC. It codes for CSVEERQREPPSGANVLTF.

This clonotype occurred many times. The V and J genes are TRBV27 and TRBJ2-6; TRBD1 matches 9 bases. The V gene end was trimmed by 6 bases and the J gene end by 1 base; junction bases not matched to a gene: 7. CDR1 is MNHEY and CDR2 is SMNVEV in the germline V gene (reference sequence). This CDR3 region has 17 residues. CDR3 DNA: TGTGCCAGCAGAGGGGGACAGGGAAGATCTGGGGCCAACGTCCTGACTTTC. Its translation is CASRGGQGRSGANVLTF.

The genes are TRBV28 and TRBJ2-5; 12 nucleotides match TRBD2. The CDR3 length is 18 residues. Germline V CDR1 and CDR2: MDHEN, SYDVKM. V lost 0 bases and J lost 2; bases outside the gene matches: 7. CDR3 bases: TGTGCCAGCAGTTTATGGACTAGCGGGAGCGCAAGTCAAGAGACCCAGTACTTC. Its protein is CASSLWTSGSASQETQYF.

This clonotype is a singleton in its sample. V usage is TRBV6-9 and J usage is TRBJ1-5; 7 bases line up with TRBD1. The germline V gene has CDR1 MNHGY and CDR2 SVAAGI. The CDR3 contains 17 residues. Trimming took 5 bases from V and 0 from J; bases not matched to a gene: 10. This CDR3 is CASSPQGPGYSNQPQHF. The CDR3 bases are TGTGCCAGCAGTCCACAGGGGCCGGGGTATAGCAATCAGCCCCAGCATTTT.

The rearrangement uses TRBV15 and TRBJ2-3; D is undetermined. The CDR3 is 13 residues long. The germline gives CDR1 LNHNV, CDR2 YYDKDF (reference sequence). With 1 base removed from V and 1 base from J, the gap between germline ends came to 3 bases. The CDR3 loop is CATSRVRTDTQYF. The CDR3 coding sequence is TGTGCCACCAGCAGAGTTCGCACAGATACGCAGTATTTT.

This sequence joins TRBV7-6 and TRBJ2-7; 9 positions match TRBD1. V gave up 5 bases and J gave up 6 bases; unmatched junction bases: 11. The germline CDR1 and CDR2 sequences are SGHVS and FNYEAQ. The CDR3 spans 15 residues. The CDR3 coding sequence is TGTGCCAGCAGCATTACCGGGACAGGGAGTATCGAGCAGTACTTC. Translating it yields CASSITGTGSIEQYF.

In this sample, this clonotype turned up many times. V is TRBV19 and J is TRBJ1-5; the D is unclear. V dropped 4 bases and J dropped 6 bases, with 10 bases sitting between them. Germline CDR1 is LNHDA and CDR2 is SQIVND (reference sequence). This CDR3 is 13 amino acids long. DNA for the CDR3: TGTGCCAGTAGTAGGAAGGTGGGTCAGCCCCAGCATTTT. It translates to CASSRKVGQPQHF.

This chain uses TRBV16 with TRBJ1-6, with 9 bases fitting TRBD1. Germline loops: CDR1 KGHSY, CDR2 FQNENV. Germline trimming cut 1 base from V and 6 bases from J; bases unmatched to any gene: 1. CDR3 size: 15 residues. The CDR3: CASSQLTGGNSPLHF. CDR3 DNA: TGTGCCAGCAGCCAATTGACAGGGGGTAATTCACCCCTCCACTTT.

The chain employs TRBV25-1 and TRBJ1-1, with D tentatively TRBD1 (5 bases). Looked up from germline, CDR1 is MGHDK and CDR2 is SYGVNS. V was shortened by 10 bases and J by 3 bases, with 15 bases between the two germline ends. The CDR3 is 13 amino acids. The CDR3 here is CATTRAGYTEAFF. In DNA, the CDR3 is TGTGCCACCACGCGGGCAGGGTACACTGAAGCTTTCTTT.